The 25 T cell receptor beta chains below were found in one sample sequenced in a study of blood T cell repertoires in COVID-19. Clones were sequenced by immunoSEQ multiplex PCR, and TCRdb holds only the in-frame ones, with some missing. The table lists about 200,000 clones, roughly 91% of them singletons, with about 4% in the top ten. Sequencing input: PBMCs or T cells enriched from blood (not recorded which). The receptors were gathered from a woman between 25 and 40 years old with acute COVID-19.

A few counts support this clone. The chain couples TRBV14 to TRBJ1-1; D not resolved. CDR3 size: 15 residues. CDR1 and CDR2 (germline): SGHDN, FVKESK. Between the trimmed V and J ends, which lost 7 bases and 1 base, there was a span of 16 bases. This CDR3 reads CASTRLQSGNTEAFF. The CDR3 nucleotides are TGTGCCAGCACCCGTCTCCAATCCGGGAACACTGAAGCTTTCTTT.

V gene TRBV19 combines with J gene TRBJ1-6; 7 positions agree with TRBD1. The CDR3 runs to 14 residues. V trimming: 7 bases; J trimming: 5 bases; junction bases outside the gene matches: 5. CDR1 is LNHDA, CDR2 SQIVND, per germline (reference sequence). DNA of the CDR3: TGTGCCAGTACAGGGGGTCACCATAATTCACCCCTCCACTTT. It codes for CASTGGHHNSPLHF.

This clone occurred once. This chain links TRBV28 with TRBJ2-1, with 9 nucleotides matching TRBD1. CDR3 size: 15 residues. Trimming cost V 3 bases and J 3 bases; bases outside gene matches: 3. The V gene's germline CDR1 is MDHEN and CDR2 SYDVKM. CDR3 sequence (DNA): TGTGCCAGCAGTTTCAGGGGACAGGGCTACAATGAGCAGTTCTTC. Translating it yields CASSFRGQGYNEQFF.

This clone was seen just once. The chain carries TRBV7-8 and TRBJ2-3; 14 nucleotides line up with TRBD2. Germline V lookup: CDR1 SGHVS, CDR2 FQNEAQ. CDR3 length: 16 amino acids. Trimming at V came to 4 bases and at J to 6 bases, leaving 6 bases not matched to a gene. CDR3 sequence reads: CASSYGLAGGPDTQYF. The CDR3 nucleotides are TGTGCCAGCAGCTATGGACTAGCGGGGGGCCCTGATACGCAGTATTTT.

The chain couples TRBV5-6 to TRBJ1-5; the D is unclear. This CDR3 region has 13 residues. From germline, CDR1 is SGHDT and CDR2 YYEEEE. The ends were cut back, 0 bases at V and 5 bases at J, with 6 bases in the middle. The CDR3 region has the DNA TGTGCCAGCAGCTTGGACCGCGATCAGCCCCAGCATTTT. This encodes CASSLDRDQPQHF.

The V and J genes are TRBV3-1 (or the pseudogene TRBV3-2) and TRBJ1-2; TRBD1 is a possible D gene (6 bases). This CDR3 spans 12 amino acids. Trimming shortened V by 6 bases and J by 8 bases, and 13 bases separated the two germline ends. Germline CDR1 reads LGHDT; CDR2 reads YNNKEL (reference sequence). CDR3: CASSVGQYGYTF. The CDR3 DNA follows: TGTGCCAGCAGTGTCGGACAGTACGGCTACACCTTC.

The CDR3 is CASSTTGANTGELFF. The CDR3 nucleotides read TGTGCCAGCAGTACCACAGGGGCAAACACCGGGGAGCTGTTTTTT. The rearrangement uses TRBV2 and TRBJ2-2, with 7 bases aligning to TRBD1. V shed 5 bases and J 2 bases; nucleotides not matched to a gene: 5. The CDR3 is 15 amino acids. CDR1 SNHLY and CDR2 FYNNEI come from the germline V gene.

Concerning this clone: The sample carries other DNA sequences with the same CDR3. The V and J genes are TRBV19 and TRBJ1-1, with 7 nucleotides matching TRBD1. The CDR3 length is 14 residues. The V and J ends lost 3 bases and 4 bases, in that order; junction bases with no gene match: 5. Looked up from germline, CDR1 is LNHDA and CDR2 is SQIVND (reference sequence). The CDR3 DNA follows: TGTGCCAGTAGTATCGACAGGGCGAGCACTGAAGCTTTCTTT. Residues: CASSIDRASTEAFF.

The chain recombines TRBV5-1 with TRBJ2-5, with 12 nucleotides matching TRBD2. The length of the CDR3 is 17 residues. After removal of 0 bases from V and 1 base from J, the junction contained 4 bases not matched to a gene. Germline-derived CDR1 and CDR2 are SGHRS and YFSETQ. CDR3 in amino acids: CASSLGLAGVPQETQYF. CDR3 bases: TGCGCCAGCAGCTTGGGACTAGCGGGGGTGCCCCAAGAGACCCAGTACTTC.

Regarding this clone: The sample holds other DNA sequences that translate to the same CDR3. V is TRBV9 and J is TRBJ1-1; D is uncertain. Germline V lookup: CDR1 SGDLS, CDR2 YYNGEE. This CDR3 region has 13 residues. V lost 2 bases and J 5 bases, leaving 10 bases between the germline ends. The CDR3 DNA reads as TGTGCCAGCAGCGTTGGCGGGGAAACTGAAGCTTTCTTT. Its protein is CASSVGGETEAFF.

The V call is TRBV27, the J call TRBJ2-1, with 12 bases aligning to TRBD2. CDR3 length equals 16 residues. In germline, CDR1 is MNHEY, CDR2 SMNVEV (reference sequence). V shed 3 bases and J 5 bases; nucleotides not matched to a gene: 5. The CDR3 DNA is TGTGCCAGCAGTTTTAACCGACTAGCGGGGGACAATGAGCAGTTCTTC. This gives the protein CASSFNRLAGDNEQFF.

This clone was seen only once. The V and J genes are TRBV7-2 and TRBJ1-1, with no clear D. CDR3 length: 13 amino acids. Germline CDR1 reads SGHTA; CDR2 reads FQGNSA. Trimming removed 2 bases from V and 5 bases from J, with 9 bases in between. The CDR3 DNA is TGTGCCAGCAGCTTAAGAGCCGGGACTGAAGCTTTCTTT. Residues: CASSLRAGTEAFF.

This sequence joins TRBV29-1 and TRBJ2-7, with 10 bases lining up with TRBD1. The trim removed 6 bases at V and 6 bases at J, leaving 14 bases unmatched. CDR3 size: 15 residues. CDR1 and CDR2 (germline): SQVTM, ANQGSEA. The chain's CDR3 is CSVETGTGAPVEQYF. The CDR3 DNA follows: TGCAGCGTCGAAACCGGGACAGGGGCCCCGGTCGAGCAGTACTTC.

V and J are TRBV10-1 and TRBJ2-7; 9 nucleotides line up with TRBD1. CDR3 size: 14 residues. Germline assignment: CDR1 WNHNN and CDR2 SYGVQD (reference sequence). Losses at the gene ends were 5 bases for V and 2 bases for J; bases not matched to a gene: 4. The CDR3 bases are TGCGCCAGCAGTCCAAGGACAGGGGCCTACGAGCAGTACTTC. Protein sequence: CASSPRTGAYEQYF.

V and J are TRBV27 and TRBJ1-4; 10 bases are a match to TRBD1. Trimming took 4 bases from V and 8 from J; bases not matched to a gene: 4. CDR1 MNHEY and CDR2 SMNVEV come from the germline V gene (reference sequence). The CDR3 is 14 amino acids. CDR3 coding DNA: TGTGCCAGCAGTTGGGACAGGGGAAACGAAAAACTGTTTTTT. This encodes CASSWDRGNEKLFF.

The chain recombines TRBV6-6 with TRBJ2-6; no clear D. Per the germline V gene, CDR1 is MNHNY and CDR2 is SVGAGI (reference sequence). Trimming pared 7 bases from V and 1 base from J, leaving 5 bases between. The CDR3 length is 13 residues. The CDR3 reads CASIESGANVLTF. In DNA form, the CDR3 reads TGTGCCAGCATAGAATCTGGGGCCAACGTCCTGACTTTC.

The chain uses TRBV5-4 and TRBJ1-1; tentatively, D is TRBD1 (6 bases). The CDR3 spans 16 residues. Looked up from germline, CDR1 is SGHNT and CDR2 is YYREEE (reference sequence). V was trimmed by 0 bases and J by 0 bases, leaving 12 bases between them. The CDR3 region has the DNA TGTGCCAGCAGCTTGGCGGGCCAGGGGTTGAACACTGAAGCTTTCTTT. Encoded protein: CASSLAGQGLNTEAFF.

This clone was observed a single time. This chain uses TRBV24-1 with TRBJ2-2; tentatively, D is TRBD2 (6 bases). Per the germline V gene, CDR1 is KGHDR and CDR2 is SFDVKD. Trimming removed 1 base from V and 1 base from J, with 9 bases in between. The length of the CDR3 is 16 residues. CDR3 nucleotide sequence: TGTGCCACCAGTGATTTCCAGGGACTGAACACCGGGGAGCTGTTTTTT. Translation gives CATSDFQGLNTGELFF.

The chain joins TRBV19 to TRBJ2-1, with 11 nucleotides matching TRBD2. V shed 4 bases and J 9 bases; nucleotides not matched to a gene: 11. The CDR3 runs 16 residues. Germline V lookup: CDR1 LNHDA, CDR2 SQIVND (reference sequence). CDR3 in amino acids: CASSRGSGGGASEQFF. The CDR3 DNA reads as TGTGCCAGTAGTAGGGGTAGCGGGGGGGGCGCGTCTGAGCAGTTCTTC.

The CDR3 coding sequence is TGTGCCAGCACCACACTAGCGGGGGAACCTTACGAGCAGTACTTC. Its protein is CASTTLAGEPYEQYF. The J gene is TRBJ2-7, the V gene TRBV6-5, with 11 bases fitting TRBD2. Germline trimming cut 7 bases from V and 4 bases from J; bases unmatched to any gene: 9. Germline V CDR1 and CDR2: MNHEY, SVGAGI. The CDR3 is made up of 15 amino acids.

As DNA, the CDR3 is TGTGCCAGCAGCAAACGAGTTAAATTACAGGAAGAGCAGTACTTC. As protein: CASSKRVKLQEEQYF. V and J are TRBV21-1 and TRBJ2-7; the D call TRBD1 from the table was never checked on the DNA. TRBV21-1 represents a pseudogene. This CDR3 is built from 15 residues.

The V and J genes are TRBV12-3 or TRBV12-4 and TRBJ2-7; no clear D. The CDR3 totals 11 residues. V was trimmed by 3 bases and J by 6 bases, leaving 6 bases between them. CDR3 DNA: TGTGCCAGCAGTTTCACGAGCGAGCAGTACTTC. It is translated as CASSFTSEQYF.

This clone was found once. This chain connects TRBV25-1 to TRBJ1-2, with a tentative D call TRBD1 (5 bases). The germline V gene has CDR1 MGHDK and CDR2 SYGVNS. V shed 0 bases and J shed 5 bases, with 16 bases lying between them. The CDR3 is made up of 16 amino acids. The CDR3 spells CASSEYERGNRYGYTF. The CDR3 DNA follows: TGTGCCAGCAGTGAATATGAGCGGGGGAATCGATATGGCTACACCTTC.

The chain couples TRBV19 to TRBJ1-1; 7 bases fit TRBD1. There are 15 residues in the CDR3. Germline values: CDR1 LNHDA, CDR2 SQIVND (reference sequence). V lost 0 bases and J lost 1; bases outside the gene matches: 2. The CDR3 spells CASSIDRTGNTEAFF. Written as DNA, the CDR3 is TGTGCCAGTAGTATAGATCGGACAGGGAACACTGAAGCTTTCTTT. Full variable domain (remainder filled in from reference TRBV19 and TRBJ1-1): DGGITQSPKYLFRKEGQNVTLSCEQNLNHDAMYWYRQDPGQGLRLIYYSQIVNDFQKGDIAEGYSVSREKKESFPLTVTSAQKNPTAFYLCASSIDRTGNTEAFFGQGTRLTVV.

V usage is TRBV7-2 and J usage is TRBJ2-3; 9 bases align to TRBD2. This CDR3 region has 17 residues. Trimming at V came to 7 bases and at J to 5 bases, leaving 16 bases not matched to a gene. From germline, CDR1 is SGHTA and CDR2 FQGNSA. For the CDR3, the DNA is TGTGCCAGCATCCCCAACGTAGCGGGGGCCGTGGGAGATACGCAGTATTTT. Encoded protein: CASIPNVAGAVGDTQYF.